This T cell receptor (beta chain) stems from a study of shared clonotypes between healthy human individuals. Naive CD8 cells were CD45RO-negative, positively selected for CCR7, excluding terminally differentiated effector memory CD45RA+ cells. Germline-derived CDR1 and CDR2 are LGHNT and FRNRAP. Trimming cost V 3 bases and J 5 bases; bases outside gene matches: 10. The CDR3 sequence is 16 residues long. Findings and limits, study-wide: Across four donors, naive CD4 shared around 5%, naive CD8 around 3.8%, memory CD4 roughly 2.1%, memory CD8 0.4% to 0.5%. Among the subsets, naive ones generally showed larger estimated richness than memory ones. The expectation was that sequencing depth would affect clonotype sharing among donors.

Profiling relied on immunoSEQ multiplex PCR, and the TCRdb table lists in-frame clones only, not all of them. This sample has about 1,900,000 clones; just under 95% occur once, and the top ten carry roughly 1%. For this clone: Its target is not known.

The V and J genes are TRBV12-5 and TRBJ2-5; 9 bases are shared with TRBD2. The sequence came from a man younger than 35 in good health. The sequenced sample was naive CD8+ T cells sorted from blood. CDR3 in amino acids: CASGLSSGGPIETQYF. The CDR3 bases are TGTGCTAGTGGTTTAAGTAGCGGGGGCCCAATTGAGACCCAGTACTTC.